Shown below are 27 T cell receptor beta chains from a single sample sequenced in a study of blood T cell repertoires in COVID-19. Sequencing was performed with immunoSEQ multiplex PCR; in TCRdb, only in-frame clones are kept and a portion is missing. The data show some 44,000 clones, about 87% seen once. The sequenced sample was peripheral blood. These receptor sequences come from a man aged 55 to 69 with active COVID-19.

The CDR3 here is CAGRGAGNPTDTQYF. The CDR3 region has the DNA TGTGCCGGCCGTGGAGCGGGGAACCCCACAGATACGCAGTATTTT. The chain has TRBV5-4 and TRBJ2-3; 7 nucleotides line up with TRBD2. The CDR3 spans 15 residues. J gave up 2 bases and V 10 bases, and 13 bases lay outside the gene matches. Germline loops: CDR1 SGHNT, CDR2 YYREEE (reference sequence).

The genes are TRBV9 and TRBJ2-5; perhaps TRBD1 as D (6 bases). CDR3 size: 13 residues. V was pared by 4 bases and J by 5 bases, with 12 bases between. Germline V gene data show CDR1 as SGDLS and CDR2 as YYNGEE. CDR3 in DNA: TGTGCCAGCAGCAGGGACACCGCGGAGACCCAGTACTTC. It codes for CASSRDTAETQYF. The variable domain in full, completed from reference TRBV9 and TRBJ2-5, reads DSGVTQTPKHLITATGQRVTLRCSPRSGDLSVYWYQQSLDQGLQFLIQYYNGEERAKGNILERFSAQQFPDLHSELNLSSLELGDSALYFCASSRDTAETQYFGPGTRLLVL.

The V gene is TRBV27, the J gene TRBJ2-1; 10 bases map to TRBD2. J gave up 2 bases and V 8 bases, and 6 bases lay outside the gene matches. The CDR3 length is 15 residues. Per germline, CDR1 MNHEY and CDR2 SMNVEV (reference sequence). The chain's CDR3 is CASGRTSGAYNEQFF. In DNA, the CDR3 is TGTGCCAGCGGACGTACTAGCGGGGCCTACAATGAGCAGTTCTTC.

This chain uses TRBV7-8 with TRBJ2-3, with 10 bases that match TRBD2. The CDR3 extends over 17 amino acids. Trimming removed 6 bases from V and 2 bases from J; junction bases left unmatched: 11. Germline V gene sequence: CDR1 SGHVS, CDR2 FQNEAQ. CDR3 sequence reads: CASRLITSGDYTDTQYF. As DNA, the CDR3 is TGTGCCAGCAGACTAATAACTAGCGGGGACTACACAGATACGCAGTATTTT.

The V and J genes are TRBV6-2 or TRBV6-3 and TRBJ2-2, with 10 nucleotides matching TRBD1. Germline CDR1 is MNHEY and CDR2 is SVGEGT. The CDR3 extends over 16 amino acids. The ends lost 2 bases at V and 4 bases at J; junction bases unmatched: 4. CDR3 amino acids: CASSYLDRGRTGELFF. The CDR3 DNA reads TGTGCCAGCAGTTACCTCGACAGGGGGCGCACCGGGGAGCTGTTTTTT.

The chain carries TRBV10-3 and TRBJ2-3; 9 bases are shared with TRBD2. This CDR3 contains 14 residues. Germline V gene data show CDR1 as ENHRY and CDR2 as SYGVKD. The V and J ends lost 3 bases and 6 bases, in that order; junction bases with no gene match: 4. The CDR3 nucleotides read TGTGCCATCAGTGACCCGGGACTAGCTGATACGCAGTATTTT. It codes for CAISDPGLADTQYF.

This chain connects TRBV7-2 to TRBJ2-1; 9 bases map to TRBD2. The CDR3 totals 15 residues. The germline CDR1 and CDR2 sequences are SGHTA and FQGNSA. Trimming cost V 6 bases and J 9 bases; bases outside gene matches: 12. The CDR3 loop is CASSYRIAGVGEQFF. CDR3 coding DNA: TGTGCCAGCAGTTACCGAATAGCGGGGGTAGGTGAGCAGTTCTTC. Filled out from reference TRBV7-2 and TRBJ2-1, the complete variable domain reads GAGVSQSPSNKVTEKGKDVELRCDPISGHTALYWYRQSLGQGLEFLIYFQGNSAPDKSGLPSDRFSAERTGGSVSTLTIQRTQQEDSAVYLCASSYRIAGVGEQFFGPGTRLTVL.

The V and J genes are TRBV7-3 and TRBJ2-1; 9 bases are a match to TRBD2. In germline, CDR1 is SGHTA, CDR2 FQGTGA. V shed 6 bases and J 9 bases; nucleotides not matched to a gene: 12. There are 15 residues in the CDR3. CDR3 loop: CASRSTGTSSGEQFF. The CDR3 coding sequence is TGTGCCAGCAGGTCGACCGGGACTAGCTCGGGTGAGCAGTTCTTC.

The chain carries TRBV7-3 and TRBJ2-1, with 8 bases lining up with TRBD2. V dropped 5 bases and J dropped 4; count of bases not matched to a gene: 7. This CDR3 comprises 15 residues. Germline V lookup: CDR1 SGHTA, CDR2 FQGTGA. The CDR3 DNA reads as TGTGCCAGCAGCCCATCTAGCGGGCCTTACAATGAGCAGTTCTTC. It is translated as CASSPSSGPYNEQFF.

The chain has TRBV7-3 and TRBJ2-3, with no clear D. There are 12 residues in the CDR3. V lost 1 base and J 5 bases, leaving 4 bases between the germline ends. Per germline, CDR1 SGHTA and CDR2 FQGTGA. CDR3: CASSLNKDTQYF. DNA of the CDR3: TGTGCCAGCAGCTTAAACAAAGATACGCAGTATTTT.

V is TRBV9 and J is TRBJ2-1; 10 nucleotides line up with TRBD2. CDR1 and CDR2 from the germline V gene are SGDLS and YYNGEE. This CDR3 contains 18 residues. Trimming cost V 0 bases and J 1 base; bases outside gene matches: 7. CDR3 DNA: TGTGCCAGCAGCGTAGCTACGGCTAGCGGGAGTTCCTACAATGAGCAGTTCTTC. Its translation: CASSVATASGSSYNEQFF.

The chain couples TRBV12-3 or TRBV12-4 to TRBJ2-2; no firm D call. Trimming stripped 3 bases from V and 6 bases from J, with 5 bases between. The CDR3 is 12 residues long. The CDR3 sequence is CASSFPAGELFF. The CDR3 bases are TGTGCCAGCAGTTTCCCAGCCGGGGAGCTGTTTTTT.

The chain has TRBV21-1 and TRBJ2-1; the table's D call of TRBD2 was not tested on the DNA. TRBV21-1 corresponds to a pseudogene. The CDR3 is 19 amino acids. The CDR3 spells CASSKGKTSGTSSYNEQFF. CDR3 DNA sequence: TGTGCCAGCAGCAAAGGGAAGACAAGCGGGACAAGCTCCTACAATGAGCAGTTCTTC.

The chain uses TRBV11-3 and TRBJ2-7; TRBD2 might be the D (6 bases). V was cut by 5 bases and J by 3 bases, with 8 bases left in between. The CDR3 is 12 amino acids. Germline loops: CDR1 SGHNT, CDR2 YENEEA. The CDR3 sequence is CASSRGSYEQYF. The CDR3 nucleotides read TGTGCCAGCAGCCGGGGGAGCTACGAGCAGTACTTC.

Written as DNA, the CDR3 is TGTGCCAGCATTGGGAGCCATTCCTACAATGAGCAGTTCTTC. This gives the protein CASIGSHSYNEQFF. The V and J genes are TRBV2 and TRBJ2-1; tentatively, D is TRBD2 (5 bases). Germline values: CDR1 SNHLY, CDR2 FYNNEI. The V end lost 7 bases, the J end lost 1 base, and 11 bases lay between the germline ends. CDR3 size: 14 residues.

This clone occurred once. DNA of the CDR3: TGTGCCAGCAGTTATACGACAGGCGGGGAGACCCAGTACTTC. Translation gives CASSYTTGGETQYF. The chain is built from TRBV6-5 and TRBJ2-5, with D possibly matching TRBD1 (6 bases). This CDR3 region has 14 residues. V lost 3 bases and J lost 5, with 13 bases in between. Germline values: CDR1 MNHEY, CDR2 SVGAGI.

The rearrangement links TRBV5-6 to TRBJ1-2; 11 bases agree with TRBD1. Germline V gene data show CDR1 as SGHDT and CDR2 as YYEEEE. The J segment lost 0 bases and the V segment lost 0 bases, leaving 10 bases of the junction unmatched. The CDR3 length is 19 residues. CDR3 bases: TGTGCCAGCAGCTTGGATCGGACAGGGGGCGCAACAACTAACTATGGCTACACCTTC. Its protein is CASSLDRTGGATTNYGYTF.

The chain is built from TRBV7-9 and TRBJ2-1; D is perhaps TRBD1 (5 bases). The length of the CDR3 is 16 residues. V was shortened by 3 bases and J by 6 bases, with 18 bases between the two germline ends. CDR1 is SEHNR and CDR2 is FQNEAQ in the germline V gene (reference sequence). CDR3 in amino acids: CASSLFSSVRGNEQFF. The CDR3 coding sequence is TGTGCCAGCAGCTTGTTTTCGTCGGTTAGGGGCAATGAGCAGTTCTTC.

This chain connects TRBV7-3 to TRBJ2-3; 9 positions agree with TRBD1. The CDR3 covers 16 residues. J was trimmed by 6 bases and V by 5 bases; bases with no gene match: 12. Germline CDR1 reads SGHTA; CDR2 reads FQGTGA. CDR3 in DNA: TGTGCCAGCAGCGCTGCCACAGGGGGCGCGGGGGATACGCAGTATTTT. It translates to CASSAATGGAGDTQYF.

Only one count was recorded for this clone. The V and J genes are TRBV7-2 and TRBJ2-1, with 11 bases that match TRBD2. Germline CDR1 SGHTA, CDR2 FQGNSA. This CDR3 has 16 residues. With 5 bases clipped from V and 12 bases from J, the junction kept 15 bases outside the gene matches. Here the CDR3 DNA reads TGTGCCAGCAGCCAGATACTAGCGGGGGCCCCCTGGGGGCAGTTCTTC. Amino acid sequence: CASSQILAGAPWGQFF. Using reference TRBV7-2 and TRBJ2-1 for the parts outside the CDR3, the full variable domain is GAGVSQSPSNKVTEKGKDVELRCDPISGHTALYWYRQSLGQGLEFLIYFQGNSAPDKSGLPSDRFSAERTGGSVSTLTIQRTQQEDSAVYLCASSQILAGAPWGQFFGPGTRLTVL.

CDR3 nucleotide sequence: TGTGCCAGTCGACTTAGCAATCAGCCCCAGCATTTT. Residues: CASRLSNQPQHF. The chain has TRBV7-2 and TRBJ1-5; no firm D call. Per germline, CDR1 SGHTA and CDR2 FQGNSA. The CDR3 runs to 12 residues. Deletions cut 9 bases from V and 0 bases from J, with 6 bases between.

The chain carries TRBV19 and TRBJ1-1; D is possibly TRBD1 (6 bases). The CDR3 contains 13 residues. Per the germline V gene, CDR1 is LNHDA and CDR2 is SQIVND (reference sequence). V was pared by 5 bases and J by 5 bases, with 12 bases between. The CDR3 DNA follows: TGTGCCAGTAGTGGGCCAGGGGTTACTGAAGCTTTCTTT. This sequence encodes CASSGPGVTEAFF.

The chain recombines TRBV5-5 with TRBJ1-1, with D unclear. This CDR3 has 13 residues. Looked up from germline, CDR1 is SGHKS and CDR2 is YYEKEE (reference sequence). Trimming took 2 bases from V and 3 from J, leaving 8 bases between them. CDR3 protein: CASSFGVDTEAFF. Here the CDR3 DNA reads TGTGCCAGCAGCTTCGGGGTGGACACTGAAGCTTTCTTT. Full variable domain (missing parts from reference TRBV5-5 and TRBJ1-1): DAGVTQSPTHLIKTRGQQVTLRCSPISGHKSVSWYQQVLGQGPQFIFQYYEKEERGRGNFPDRFSARQFPNYSSELNVNALLLGDSALYLCASSFGVDTEAFFGQGTRLTVV.

The genes are TRBV6-5 and TRBJ1-5; no clear D. CDR1 MNHEY and CDR2 SVGAGI come from the germline V gene. The germline V and J ends were trimmed by 7 bases and 4 bases, with 8 bases remaining between them. This CDR3 contains 12 residues. DNA for the CDR3: TGTGCCAGCATCGACGGGAATCAGCCCCAGCATTTT. The encoded protein is CASIDGNQPQHF.

The chain uses TRBV24-1 and TRBJ2-1; 8 nucleotides agree with TRBD1. The CDR3 length is 16 residues. V shed 1 base, J shed 7 bases, and the junction held 8 bases outside the gene matches. Germline V gene data show CDR1 as KGHDR and CDR2 as SFDVKD. CDR3 region: CATSDFGQGAFNEQFF. The CDR3, as DNA: TGTGCCACCAGTGATTTCGGCCAGGGGGCGTTTAATGAGCAGTTCTTC.

Here the CDR3 reads CASSPSEGVGKTQYF. For the CDR3, the DNA is TGTGCCAGCAGCCCCTCGGAGGGAGTAGGGAAGACCCAGTACTTC. The chain employs TRBV5-4 and TRBJ2-5, with D maybe TRBD2 (6 bases). The CDR3 runs to 15 residues. CDR1 and CDR2 (germline): SGHNT, YYREEE (reference sequence). V was trimmed by 4 bases and J by 6 bases, leaving 19 bases between them.

This chain uses TRBV6-5 with TRBJ1-1, with D hard to call. The CDR3 contains 15 residues. Germline V gives CDR1 MNHEY, CDR2 SVGAGI. The V end lost 6 bases, the J end lost 0 bases, and 14 bases lay between the germline ends. CDR3 nucleotides: TGTGCCAGCAGGTGGAGCGGACCCTTGAACACTGAAGCTTTCTTT. Translating it yields CASRWSGPLNTEAFF.